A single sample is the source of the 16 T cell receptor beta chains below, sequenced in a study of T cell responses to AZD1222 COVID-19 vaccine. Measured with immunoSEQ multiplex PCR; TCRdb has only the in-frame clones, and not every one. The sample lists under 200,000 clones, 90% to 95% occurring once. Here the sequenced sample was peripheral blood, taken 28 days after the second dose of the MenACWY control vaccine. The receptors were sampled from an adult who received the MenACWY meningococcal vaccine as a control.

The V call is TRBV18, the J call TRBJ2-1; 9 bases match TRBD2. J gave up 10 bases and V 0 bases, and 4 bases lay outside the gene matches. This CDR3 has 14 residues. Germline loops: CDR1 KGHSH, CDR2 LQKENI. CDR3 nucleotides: TGTGCCAGCTCACCACCGGGACTAGCCGTCGAGCAGTTCTTC. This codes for CASSPPGLAVEQFF.

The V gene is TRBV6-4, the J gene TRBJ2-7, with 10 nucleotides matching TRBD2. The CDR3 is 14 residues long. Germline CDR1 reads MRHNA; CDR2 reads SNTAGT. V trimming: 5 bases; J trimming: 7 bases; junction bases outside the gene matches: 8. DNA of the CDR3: TGTGCCAGCAGTTACAGCGGGAGGGGAGGGGAGCAGTACTTC. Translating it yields CASSYSGRGGEQYF.

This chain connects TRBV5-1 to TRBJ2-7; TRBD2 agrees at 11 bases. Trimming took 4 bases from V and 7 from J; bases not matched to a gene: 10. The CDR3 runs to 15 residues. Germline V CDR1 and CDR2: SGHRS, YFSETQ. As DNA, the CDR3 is TGCGCCAGCAGCCAAGTAGCGGGAGGGCCGGAAGAGCAGTACTTC. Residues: CASSQVAGGPEEQYF. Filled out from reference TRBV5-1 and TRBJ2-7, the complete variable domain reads KAGVTQTPRYLIKTRGQQVTLSCSPISGHRSVSWYQQTPGQGLQFLFEYFSETQRNKGNFPGRFSGRQFSNSRSEMNVSTLELGDSALYLCASSQVAGGPEEQYFGPGTRLTVT.

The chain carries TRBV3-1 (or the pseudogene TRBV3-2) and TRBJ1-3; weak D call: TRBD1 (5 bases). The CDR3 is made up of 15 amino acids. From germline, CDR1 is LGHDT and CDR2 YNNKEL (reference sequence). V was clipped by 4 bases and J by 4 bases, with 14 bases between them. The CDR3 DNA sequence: TGTGCCAGCAGCCGCCTCGGGACGGGAGGAAACACCATATATTTT. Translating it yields CASSRLGTGGNTIYF.

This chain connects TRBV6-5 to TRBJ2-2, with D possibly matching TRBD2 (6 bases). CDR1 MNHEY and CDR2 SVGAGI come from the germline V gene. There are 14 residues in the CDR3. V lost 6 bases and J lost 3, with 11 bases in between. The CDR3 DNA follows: TGTGCCAGCAGAGGGACTTACGACACCGGGGAGCTGTTTTTT. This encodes CASRGTYDTGELFF.

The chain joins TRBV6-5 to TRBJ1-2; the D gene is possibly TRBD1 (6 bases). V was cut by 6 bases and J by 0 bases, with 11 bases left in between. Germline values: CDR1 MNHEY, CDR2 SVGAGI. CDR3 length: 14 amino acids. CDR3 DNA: TGTGCCAGCAGAGAGGGGGGAGCTAACTATGGCTACACCTTC. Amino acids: CASREGGANYGYTF.

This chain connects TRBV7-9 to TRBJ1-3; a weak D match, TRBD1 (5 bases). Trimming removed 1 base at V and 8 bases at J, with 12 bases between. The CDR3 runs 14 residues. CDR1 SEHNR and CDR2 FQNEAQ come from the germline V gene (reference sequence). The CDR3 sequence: CASSLEGSLDTIYF. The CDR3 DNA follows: TGTGCCAGCAGCTTAGAGGGGAGTCTGGACACCATATATTTT.

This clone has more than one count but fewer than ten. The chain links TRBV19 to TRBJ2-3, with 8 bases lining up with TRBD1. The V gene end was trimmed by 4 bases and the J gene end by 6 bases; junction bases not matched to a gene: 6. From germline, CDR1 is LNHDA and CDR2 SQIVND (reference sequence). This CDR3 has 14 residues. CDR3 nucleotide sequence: TGTGCCAGTAGTACCGGACAGGGCTTTGATACGCAGTATTTT. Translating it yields CASSTGQGFDTQYF. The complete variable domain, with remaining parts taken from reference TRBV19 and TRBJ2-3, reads DGGITQSPKYLFRKEGQNVTLSCEQNLNHDAMYWYRQDPGQGLRLIYYSQIVNDFQKGDIAEGYSVSREKKESFPLTVTSAQKNPTAFYLCASSTGQGFDTQYFGPGTRLTVL.

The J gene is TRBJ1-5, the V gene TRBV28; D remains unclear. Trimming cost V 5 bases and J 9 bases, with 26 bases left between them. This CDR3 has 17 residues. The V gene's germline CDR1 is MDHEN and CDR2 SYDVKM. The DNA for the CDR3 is TGTGCCAGCAGTATATTCAGGCCTAGGGCAGGATACCCGCCCCAGCATTTT. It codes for CASSIFRPRAGYPPQHF. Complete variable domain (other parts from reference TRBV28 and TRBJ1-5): DVKVTQSSRYLVKRTGEKVFLECVQDMDHENMFWYRQDPGLGLRLIYFSYDVKMKEKGDIPEGYSVSREKKERFSLILESASTNQTSMYLCASSIFRPRAGYPPQHFGDGTRLSIL.

The CDR3 region has the DNA TGCGCCAGCAGCTTGGGACAACAGGGGAATGAGCAGTTCTTC. Its protein product is CASSLGQQGNEQFF. This chain joins TRBV5-1 and TRBJ2-1, with 7 bases identical to TRBD1. Germline V gives CDR1 SGHRS, CDR2 YFSETQ. Trimming took 0 bases from V and 7 from J; bases not matched to a gene: 4. The CDR3 contains 14 residues. The complete variable domain, with remaining parts taken from reference TRBV5-1 and TRBJ2-1, reads KAGVTQTPRYLIKTRGQQVTLSCSPISGHRSVSWYQQTPGQGLQFLFEYFSETQRNKGNFPGRFSGRQFSNSRSEMNVSTLELGDSALYLCASSLGQQGNEQFFGPGTRLTVL.

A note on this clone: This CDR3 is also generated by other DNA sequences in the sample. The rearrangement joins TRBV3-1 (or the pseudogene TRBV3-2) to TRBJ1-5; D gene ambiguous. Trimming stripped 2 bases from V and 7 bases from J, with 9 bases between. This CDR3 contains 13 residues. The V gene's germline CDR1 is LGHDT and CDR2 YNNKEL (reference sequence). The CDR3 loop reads CASSQNPNQPQHF. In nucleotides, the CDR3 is TGTGCCAGCAGCCAAAACCCGAACCAGCCCCAGCATTTT.

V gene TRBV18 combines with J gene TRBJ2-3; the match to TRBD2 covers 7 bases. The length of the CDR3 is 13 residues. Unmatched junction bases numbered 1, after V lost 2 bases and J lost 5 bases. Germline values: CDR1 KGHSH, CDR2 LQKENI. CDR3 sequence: CASSPLAGDTQYF. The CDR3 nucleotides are TGTGCCAGCTCACCATTAGCGGGAGATACGCAGTATTTT.

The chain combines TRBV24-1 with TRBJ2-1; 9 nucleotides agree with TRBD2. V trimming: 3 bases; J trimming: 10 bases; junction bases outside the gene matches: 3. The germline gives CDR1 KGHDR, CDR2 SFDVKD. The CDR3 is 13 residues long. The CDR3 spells CATSDLSGREQFF. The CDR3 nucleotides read TGTGCCACCAGTGATCTTAGCGGGAGAGAGCAGTTCTTC.

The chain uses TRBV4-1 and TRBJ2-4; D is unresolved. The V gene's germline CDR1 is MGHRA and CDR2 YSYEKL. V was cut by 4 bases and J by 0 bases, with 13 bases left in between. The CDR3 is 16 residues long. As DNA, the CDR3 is TGCGCCAGCAGCCTCGAAGGCAGACTAGCCAAAAACATTCAGTACTTC. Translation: CASSLEGRLAKNIQYF.

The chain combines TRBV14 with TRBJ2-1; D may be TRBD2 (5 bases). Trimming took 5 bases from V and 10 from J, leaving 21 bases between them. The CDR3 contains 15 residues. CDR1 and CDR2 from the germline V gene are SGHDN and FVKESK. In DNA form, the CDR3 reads TGTGCCAGCAGCTCTCGGGGATTGGGGAGAACCGAGCAGTTCTTC. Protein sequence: CASSSRGLGRTEQFF. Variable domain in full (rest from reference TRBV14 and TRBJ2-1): EAGVTQFPSHSVIEKGQTVTLRCDPISGHDNLYWYRRVMGKEIKFLLHFVKESKQDESGMPNNRFLAERTGGTYSTLKVQPAELEDSGVYFCASSSRGLGRTEQFFGPGTRLTVL.

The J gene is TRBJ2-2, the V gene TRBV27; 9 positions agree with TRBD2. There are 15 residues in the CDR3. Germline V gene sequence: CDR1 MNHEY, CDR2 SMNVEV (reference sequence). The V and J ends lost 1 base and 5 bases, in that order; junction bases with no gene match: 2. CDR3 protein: CASSLWLAGTGELFF. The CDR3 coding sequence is TGTGCCAGCAGTTTATGGCTAGCGGGAACCGGGGAGCTGTTTTTT.